The 13 T cell receptor beta chains below come from one sample, sequenced in a study of persistence of HIV-infected CD4 T cells. For these TCRs, the target antigens are not known. The libraries were made with immunoSEQ version 4 in survey mode. The assay was immunoSEQ multiplex PCR, and TCRdb's table has in-frame clones only and misses some. The sample holds 37,000 or so clones, 87% seen once. This nonspecific control used anti-CD3/anti-CD28 bead stimulation of CD4+ T cells. CD4+ T cells upregulating both CD40 ligand and CD69 were sorted as responding cells. This material consisted of CD4+ T cells sorted from PBMCs after roughly 18-hour stimulation, taken from a patient who received antiretroviral therapy. These receptors all come from an adult man with HIV who was CMV-seropositive.

The chain combines TRBV7-2 with TRBJ2-1; 9 bases align to TRBD1. The J segment lost 8 bases and the V segment lost 7 bases, leaving 6 bases of the junction unmatched. The germline CDR1 and CDR2 sequences are SGHTA and FQGNSA. The CDR3 extends over 13 amino acids. The CDR3 is CASNRDRVDEQFF. The CDR3 region has the DNA TGTGCCAGCAACCGGGACAGGGTCGATGAGCAGTTCTTC.

The chain has TRBV29-1 and TRBJ1-4; 7 nucleotides match TRBD1. CDR3 length equals 13 residues. The germline V gene has CDR1 SQVTM and CDR2 ANQGSEA. The junction had 3 bases not matched to a gene; V was cut back by 4 bases and J by 4 bases. In nucleotides, the CDR3 is TGCAGCGTTGCACAGGGGTATAATGAAAAACTGTTTTTT. Amino acid sequence: CSVAQGYNEKLFF.

The rearrangement uses TRBV30 and TRBJ2-5; 11 bases line up with TRBD1. The CDR3 consists of 16 residues. The V gene's germline CDR1 is GTSNPN and CDR2 SVGIG (reference sequence). J lost 4 bases, V lost 7 bases, and 14 bases had no gene match. In nucleotides, the CDR3 is TGTGCCTACATTACAAGAACCGGGACAGGGGGAGAGACCCAGTACTTC. Its protein product is CAYITRTGTGGETQYF.

V gene TRBV9 combines with J gene TRBJ1-3; D remains unclear. CDR1 and CDR2 from the germline V gene are SGDLS and YYNGEE. The germline V and J ends were trimmed by 3 bases and 0 bases, with 10 bases remaining between them. This CDR3 is built from 15 residues. The CDR3 DNA reads as TGTGCCAGCAGCGACCGAGGGAACTCTGGAAACACCATATATTTT. Translated: CASSDRGNSGNTIYF.

The chain carries TRBV6-5 and TRBJ1-2, with 11 bases that match TRBD1. Trimming took 7 bases from V and 7 from J; bases not matched to a gene: 11. Germline-derived CDR1 and CDR2 are MNHEY and SVGAGI. The CDR3 runs to 15 residues. CDR3 sequence (DNA): TGTGCCAGCATGAGGACAGGGGGCCCTAGGGTTGGCTACACCTTC. It translates to CASMRTGGPRVGYTF.

The gene calls are TRBV18 and TRBJ1-5; 7 bases align to TRBD1. Trimming at V came to 2 bases and at J to 0 bases, leaving 1 base not matched to a gene. Germline V CDR1 and CDR2: KGHSH, LQKENI. The CDR3 has 15 amino acids. CDR3 amino acids: CASSPGQDSNQPQHF. The CDR3 nucleotides read TGTGCCAGCTCACCAGGACAGGATAGCAATCAGCCCCAGCATTTT.

The V gene is TRBV19, the J gene TRBJ1-3; 7 bases match TRBD1. CDR1 is LNHDA, CDR2 SQIVND, per germline (reference sequence). The CDR3 has 13 residues. After removal of 8 bases from V and 3 bases from J, the junction contained 4 bases not matched to a gene. The DNA for the CDR3 is TGTGCCAGTGCCGGGACAGTTGGAAACACCATATATTTT. Translation gives CASAGTVGNTIYF.

The chain is built from TRBV2 and TRBJ1-2; 7 nucleotides agree with TRBD1. From germline, CDR1 is SNHLY and CDR2 FYNNEI. The trim removed 7 bases at V and 0 bases at J, leaving 11 bases unmatched. The CDR3 covers 16 residues. The CDR3 reads CASNRRGQRTNYGYTF. CDR3 DNA: TGTGCCAGCAACCGAAGGGGACAGAGAACTAACTATGGCTACACCTTC.

This chain joins TRBV6-5 and TRBJ1-4; 8 bases line up with TRBD1. CDR1 is MNHEY and CDR2 is SVGAGI in the germline V gene. The J segment lost 8 bases and the V segment lost 6 bases, leaving 8 bases of the junction unmatched. The CDR3 contains 14 residues. The CDR3 DNA sequence: TGTGCCAGCAGGCCGGGACAGGCTTGGGAAAAACTGTTTTTT. It encodes CASRPGQAWEKLFF.

The J gene is TRBJ1-5, the V gene TRBV27; D perhaps matches TRBD1 (5 bases). CDR1 MNHEY and CDR2 SMNVEV come from the germline V gene (reference sequence). The CDR3 length is 17 residues. Between the trimmed V and J ends, which lost 6 bases and 0 bases, there was a span of 18 bases. The CDR3 DNA reads TGTGCCAGCAGCCCCGGGACTTCTCCTTATAGCAATCAGCCCCAGCATTTT. This sequence encodes CASSPGTSPYSNQPQHF.

V usage is TRBV2 and J usage is TRBJ1-1; D gene ambiguous. The CDR3 loop spans 10 amino acids. Germline V gene lookup returns CDR1 SNHLY and CDR2 FYNNEI. V was shortened by 5 bases and J by 5 bases, with 3 bases between the two germline ends. The CDR3 sequence: CASSRTEAFF. In DNA form, the CDR3 reads TGTGCCAGCAGTAGGACTGAAGCTTTCTTT.

The rearrangement joins TRBV19 to TRBJ1-2; possibly TRBD1 for D (6 bases). V lost 4 bases and J lost 2, with 20 bases in between. This CDR3 is 17 amino acids long. Per germline, CDR1 LNHDA and CDR2 SQIVND (reference sequence). CDR3 sequence: CASSTSDRSSQNYGYTF. In nucleotides, the CDR3 is TGTGCCAGTAGTACATCGGACAGATCCTCCCAAAACTATGGCTACACCTTC.

The rearrangement uses TRBV6-5 and TRBJ2-7; 8 nucleotides line up with TRBD1. The CDR3 is made up of 15 amino acids. The V and J ends lost 4 bases and 1 base, in that order; junction bases with no gene match: 6. Germline assignment: CDR1 MNHEY and CDR2 SVGAGI. CDR3 DNA sequence: TGTGCCAGCAGTTCAGACAGGGGTCTTTCCTACGAGCAGTACTTC. Translation gives CASSSDRGLSYEQYF.